This entry is about one T cell receptor (beta chain). Its specificity is unknown. Trimming cost V 3 bases and J 8 bases, with 16 bases left between them. Germline V CDR1 and CDR2: MNHEY, SVGAGI. The CDR3 spans 14 residues. This entry is derived from a study of T cell clones after liver transplantation. On the study more broadly: TCRbeta sequencing after a pre-transplant mixed lymphocyte reaction identified graft-donor-reactive clones, later tracked in post-transplant blood. Notes on the study in general: Low donor cell numbers restricted donor-reactive repertoire measurement in two subjects. Post-transplant time points were not standardized, so conclusions are preliminary.

Some clones are missing from TCRdb's copy, which holds only in-frame ones; the method was immunoSEQ multiplex PCR. The top ten clones hold 0.8% to 0.9% of a sample with around 120,000 clones, 90% of them seen once. This clonotype originated in a human patient who received a liver transplant. Some T cells here may be from the graft donor. The V call is TRBV6-5, the J call TRBJ1-2, with no clear D. The sequencing here drew on CD4+ T cells from blood, taken 12 months after liver transplant. In nucleotides, the CDR3 is TGTGCCAGCAGTTATTCTCAACTAACTGGCGGCTACACCTTC. It translates to CASSYSQLTGGYTF.